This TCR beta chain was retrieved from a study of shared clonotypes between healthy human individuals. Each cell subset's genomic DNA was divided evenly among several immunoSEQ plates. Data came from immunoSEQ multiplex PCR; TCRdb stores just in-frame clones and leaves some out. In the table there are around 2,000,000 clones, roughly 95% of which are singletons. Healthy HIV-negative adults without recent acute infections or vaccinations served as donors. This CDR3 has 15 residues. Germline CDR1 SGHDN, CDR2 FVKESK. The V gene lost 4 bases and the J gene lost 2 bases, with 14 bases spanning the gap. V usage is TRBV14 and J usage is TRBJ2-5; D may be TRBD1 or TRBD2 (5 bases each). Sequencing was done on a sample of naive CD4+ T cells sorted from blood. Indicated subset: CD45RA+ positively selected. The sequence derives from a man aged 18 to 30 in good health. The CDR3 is CASSRQGVGQETQYF. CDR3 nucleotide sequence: TGTGCCAGCAGCCGTCAGGGAGTGGGGCAAGAGACCCAGTACTTC.